This T cell receptor (beta chain) appears in the sequencing data of a study of control samples from healthy donors and cancer patients. A single count supports this clone. Profiled with immunoSEQ multiplex PCR; TCRdb holds only in-frame clones, not every one. In the table there are about 100,000 clones, roughly 87% of which are singletons. Sequencing was done on a sample of blood. This sequence was found in a woman aged 50 to 65 in good health.

The CDR3 region has the DNA TGCGCCACCACATACGGGATGAACACTGAAGCTTTCTTT. Translation gives CATTYGMNTEAFF. This chain joins TRBV4-1 and TRBJ1-1; D unresolved. Germline V gene data show CDR1 as MGHRA and CDR2 as YSYEKL. Trimming removed 10 bases at V and 0 bases at J, with 12 bases between. The CDR3 runs to 13 residues.